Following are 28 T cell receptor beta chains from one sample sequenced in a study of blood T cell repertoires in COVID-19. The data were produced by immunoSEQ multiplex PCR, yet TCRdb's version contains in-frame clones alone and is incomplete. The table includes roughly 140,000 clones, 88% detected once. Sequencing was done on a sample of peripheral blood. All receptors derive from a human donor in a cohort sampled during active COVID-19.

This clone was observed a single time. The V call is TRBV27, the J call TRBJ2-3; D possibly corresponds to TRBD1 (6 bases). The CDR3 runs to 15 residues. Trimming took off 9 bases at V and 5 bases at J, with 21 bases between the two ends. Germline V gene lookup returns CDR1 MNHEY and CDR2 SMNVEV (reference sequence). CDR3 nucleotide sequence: TGTGCCAGTCTACCATTCGTGGGGGCGGGAGATACGCAGTATTTT. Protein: CASLPFVGAGDTQYF.

CDR3 DNA: TGTGCCAGCAGCTTAAACAGGGGGGACACTGAAGCTTTCTTT. Amino acids: CASSLNRGDTEAFF. V usage is TRBV7-3 and J usage is TRBJ1-1; 8 bases align to TRBD1. V lost 1 base to trimming and J lost 3 bases; unmatched junction nucleotides: 1. This CDR3 is 14 amino acids long. Per the germline V gene, CDR1 is SGHTA and CDR2 is FQGTGA.

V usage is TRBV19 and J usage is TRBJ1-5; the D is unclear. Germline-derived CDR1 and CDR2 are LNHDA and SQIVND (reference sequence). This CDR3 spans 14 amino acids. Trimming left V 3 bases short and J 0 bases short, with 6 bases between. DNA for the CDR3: TGTGCCAGTAGTATTCGGGATAGCAATCAGCCCCAGCATTTT. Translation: CASSIRDSNQPQHF. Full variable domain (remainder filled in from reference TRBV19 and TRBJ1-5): DGGITQSPKYLFRKEGQNVTLSCEQNLNHDAMYWYRQDPGQGLRLIYYSQIVNDFQKGDIAEGYSVSREKKESFPLTVTSAQKNPTAFYLCASSIRDSNQPQHFGDGTRLSIL.

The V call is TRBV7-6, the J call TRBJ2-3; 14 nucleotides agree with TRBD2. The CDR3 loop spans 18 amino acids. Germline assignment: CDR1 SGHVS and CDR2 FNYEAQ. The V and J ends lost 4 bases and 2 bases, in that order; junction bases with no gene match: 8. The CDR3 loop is CASSYQGGLAGATDTQYF. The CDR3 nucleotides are TGTGCCAGCAGCTACCAGGGGGGACTAGCGGGGGCCACAGATACGCAGTATTTT.

The CDR3 loop reads CASSQARTSGGSSTDTQYF. CDR3 nucleotides: TGTGCCAGCAGCCAAGCCCGGACTAGCGGGGGATCTAGCACAGATACGCAGTATTTT. This chain joins TRBV3-1 (or the pseudogene TRBV3-2) and TRBJ2-3; 13 nucleotides match TRBD2. The CDR3 has 19 amino acids. With 1 base clipped from V and 0 bases from J, the junction kept 7 bases outside the gene matches. The germline V gene encodes CDR1 LGHDT and CDR2 YNNKEL (reference sequence).

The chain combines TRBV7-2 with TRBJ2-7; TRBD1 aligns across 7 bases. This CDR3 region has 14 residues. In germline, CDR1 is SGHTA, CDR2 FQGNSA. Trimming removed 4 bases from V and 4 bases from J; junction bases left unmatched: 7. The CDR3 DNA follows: TGTGCCAGCAGCTCTCGGACAGGTCTGTACGAGCAGTACTTC. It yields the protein CASSSRTGLYEQYF.

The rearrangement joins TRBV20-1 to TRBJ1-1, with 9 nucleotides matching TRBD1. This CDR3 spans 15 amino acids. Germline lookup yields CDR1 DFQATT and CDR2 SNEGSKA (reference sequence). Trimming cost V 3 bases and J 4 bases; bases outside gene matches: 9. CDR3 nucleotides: TGCAGTGCTAGTCCCGGGACAGGGCTGGGCACTGAAGCTTTCTTT. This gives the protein CSASPGTGLGTEAFF.

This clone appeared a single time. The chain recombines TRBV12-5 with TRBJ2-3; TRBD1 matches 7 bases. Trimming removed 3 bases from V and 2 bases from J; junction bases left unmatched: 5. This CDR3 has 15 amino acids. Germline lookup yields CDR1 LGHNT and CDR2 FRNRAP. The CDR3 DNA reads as TGTGCTAGTGGTTTTGGGACAGAACTCACAGATACGCAGTATTTT. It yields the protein CASGFGTELTDTQYF.

The CDR3 DNA follows: TGTGCCAGCAGCTTGGGACAGGTAGCCACTGAAGCTTTCTTT. The encoded protein is CASSLGQVATEAFF. The chain employs TRBV13 and TRBJ1-1; the match to TRBD1 covers 8 bases. CDR3 length equals 14 residues. V trimming: 3 bases; J trimming: 4 bases; junction bases outside the gene matches: 4. Germline CDR1 PRHDT, CDR2 FYEKMQ (reference sequence).

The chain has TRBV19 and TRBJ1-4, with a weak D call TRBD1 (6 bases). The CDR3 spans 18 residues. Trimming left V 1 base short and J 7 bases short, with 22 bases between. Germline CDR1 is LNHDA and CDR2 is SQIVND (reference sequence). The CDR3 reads CASSIAQGKMGRVEKLFF. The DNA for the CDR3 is TGTGCCAGTAGTATAGCCCAGGGGAAGATGGGCCGGGTTGAAAAACTGTTTTTT.

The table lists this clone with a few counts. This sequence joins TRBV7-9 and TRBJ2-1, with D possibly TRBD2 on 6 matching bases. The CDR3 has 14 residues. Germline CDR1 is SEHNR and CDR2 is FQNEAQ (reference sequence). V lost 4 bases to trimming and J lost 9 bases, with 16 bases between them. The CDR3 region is CASSSSGLYREQFF. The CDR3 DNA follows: TGTGCCAGCAGCTCATCGGGACTTTATCGTGAGCAGTTCTTC.

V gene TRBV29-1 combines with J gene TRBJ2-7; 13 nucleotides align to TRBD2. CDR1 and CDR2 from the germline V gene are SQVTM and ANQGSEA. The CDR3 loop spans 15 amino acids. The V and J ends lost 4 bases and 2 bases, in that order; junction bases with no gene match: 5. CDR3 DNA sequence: TGCAGCGTTGGTCGGACTAGCGGGGGACCCTACGAGCAGTACTTC. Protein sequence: CSVGRTSGGPYEQYF.

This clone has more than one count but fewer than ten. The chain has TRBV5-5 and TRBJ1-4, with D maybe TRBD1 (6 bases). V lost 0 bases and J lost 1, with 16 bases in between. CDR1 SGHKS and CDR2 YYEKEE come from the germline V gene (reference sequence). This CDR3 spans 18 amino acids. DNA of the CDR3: TGTGCCAGCAGCTTGGACAGGGTAGAGAAGCTAACTAATGAAAAACTGTTTTTT. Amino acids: CASSLDRVEKLTNEKLFF.

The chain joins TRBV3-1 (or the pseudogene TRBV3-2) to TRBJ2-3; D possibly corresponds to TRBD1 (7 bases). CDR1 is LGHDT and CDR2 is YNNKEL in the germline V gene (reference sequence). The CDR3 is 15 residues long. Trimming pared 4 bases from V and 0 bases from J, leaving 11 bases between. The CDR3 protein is CASSLRGASTDTQYF. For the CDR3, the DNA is TGTGCCAGCAGCCTCAGGGGGGCTAGCACAGATACGCAGTATTTT.

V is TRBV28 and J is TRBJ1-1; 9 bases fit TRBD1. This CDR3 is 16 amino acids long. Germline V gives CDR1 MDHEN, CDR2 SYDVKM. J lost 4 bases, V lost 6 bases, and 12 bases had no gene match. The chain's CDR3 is CASSTSPGQGGTEAFF. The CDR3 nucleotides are TGTGCCAGCAGCACCTCGCCGGGACAGGGAGGCACTGAAGCTTTCTTT.

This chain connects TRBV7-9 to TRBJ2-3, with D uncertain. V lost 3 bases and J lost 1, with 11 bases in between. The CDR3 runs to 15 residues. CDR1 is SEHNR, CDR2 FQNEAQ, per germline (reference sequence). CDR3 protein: CASSFAGAGTDTQYF. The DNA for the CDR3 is TGTGCCAGCAGCTTCGCAGGTGCCGGCACAGATACGCAGTATTTT.

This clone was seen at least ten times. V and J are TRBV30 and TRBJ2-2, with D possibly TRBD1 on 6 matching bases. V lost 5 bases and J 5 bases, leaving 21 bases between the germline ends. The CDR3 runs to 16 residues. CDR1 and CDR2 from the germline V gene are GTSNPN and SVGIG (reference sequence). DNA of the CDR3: TGTGCCTGGTGCCCAGTCGGACAGACATATACCGGGGAGCTGTTTTTT. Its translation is CAWCPVGQTYTGELFF.

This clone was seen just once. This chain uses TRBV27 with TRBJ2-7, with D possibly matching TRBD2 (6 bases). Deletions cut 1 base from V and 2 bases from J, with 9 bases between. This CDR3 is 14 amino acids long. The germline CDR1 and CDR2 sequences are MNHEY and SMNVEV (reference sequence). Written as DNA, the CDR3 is TGTGCCAGCAGTTTATACGGGGGTGCCTACGAGCAGTACTTC. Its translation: CASSLYGGAYEQYF.

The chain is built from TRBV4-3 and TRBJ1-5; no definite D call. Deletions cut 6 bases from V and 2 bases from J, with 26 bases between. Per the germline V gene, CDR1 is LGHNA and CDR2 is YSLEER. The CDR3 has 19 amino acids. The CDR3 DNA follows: TGCGCCAGCAGTCTTTCATATACGACGCTTCATGCGGGCAATCAGCCCCAGCATTTT. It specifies CASSLSYTTLHAGNQPQHF.

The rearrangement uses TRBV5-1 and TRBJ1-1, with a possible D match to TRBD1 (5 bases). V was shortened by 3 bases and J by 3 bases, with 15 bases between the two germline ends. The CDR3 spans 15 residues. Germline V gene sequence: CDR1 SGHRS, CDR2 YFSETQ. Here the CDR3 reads CASSSLRAGDTEAFF. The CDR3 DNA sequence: TGCGCCAGCAGCTCACTGCGGGCGGGGGACACTGAAGCTTTCTTT. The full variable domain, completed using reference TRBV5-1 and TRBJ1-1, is KAGVTQTPRYLIKTRGQQVTLSCSPISGHRSVSWYQQTPGQGLQFLFEYFSETQRNKGNFPGRFSGRQFSNSRSEMNVSTLELGDSALYLCASSSLRAGDTEAFFGQGTRLTVV.

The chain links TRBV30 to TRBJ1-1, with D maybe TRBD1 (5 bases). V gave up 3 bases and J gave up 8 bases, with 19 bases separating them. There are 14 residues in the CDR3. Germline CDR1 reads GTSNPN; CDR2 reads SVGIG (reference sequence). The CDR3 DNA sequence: TGTGCCTGGAGGAGGAGGGGACTGAAAGCGGAAGCTTTCTTT. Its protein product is CAWRRRGLKAEAFF.

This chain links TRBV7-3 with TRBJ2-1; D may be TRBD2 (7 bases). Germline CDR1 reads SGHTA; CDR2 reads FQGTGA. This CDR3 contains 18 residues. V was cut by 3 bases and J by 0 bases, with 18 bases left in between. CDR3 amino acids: CASSLGARLAGSYNEQFF. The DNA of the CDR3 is TGTGCCAGCAGCTTGGGGGCCCGACTAGCAGGCTCCTACAATGAGCAGTTCTTC.

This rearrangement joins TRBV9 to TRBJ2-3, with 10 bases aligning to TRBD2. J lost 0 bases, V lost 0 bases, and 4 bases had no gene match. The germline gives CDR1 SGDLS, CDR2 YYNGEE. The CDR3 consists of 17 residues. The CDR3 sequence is CASSVGLAGRSTDTQYF. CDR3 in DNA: TGTGCCAGCAGCGTAGGACTAGCGGGTAGGAGCACAGATACGCAGTATTTT.

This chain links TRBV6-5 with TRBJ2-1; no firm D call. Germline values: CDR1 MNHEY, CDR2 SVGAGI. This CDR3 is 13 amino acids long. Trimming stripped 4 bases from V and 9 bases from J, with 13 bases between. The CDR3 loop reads CASSLRSDIEQFF. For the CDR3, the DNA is TGTGCCAGCAGTTTAAGATCCGACATTGAGCAGTTCTTC.

CDR3 coding DNA: TGCGCCAGCAGCCAAACGACTAGCGGGGGGCCTGAGCAGTACTTC. The encoded protein is CASSQTTSGGPEQYF. The chain employs TRBV4-1 and TRBJ2-7; 13 nucleotides match TRBD2. The CDR3 is 15 residues long. The V gene's germline CDR1 is MGHRA and CDR2 YSYEKL. Losses at the gene ends were 2 bases for V and 7 bases for J; bases not matched to a gene: 5.

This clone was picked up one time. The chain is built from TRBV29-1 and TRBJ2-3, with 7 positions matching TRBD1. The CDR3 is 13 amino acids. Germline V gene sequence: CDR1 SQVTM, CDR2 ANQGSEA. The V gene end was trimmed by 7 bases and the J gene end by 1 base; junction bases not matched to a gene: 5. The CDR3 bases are TGCAGCGGACGGACAGGCCGCACAGATACGCAGTATTTT. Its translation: CSGRTGRTDTQYF.

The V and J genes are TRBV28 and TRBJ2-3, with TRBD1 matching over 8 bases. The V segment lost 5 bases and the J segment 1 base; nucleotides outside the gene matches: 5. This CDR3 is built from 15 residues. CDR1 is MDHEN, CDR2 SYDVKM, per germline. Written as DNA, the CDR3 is TGTGCCAGCAGTCCCACGGACAGGGGCACAGATACGCAGTATTTT. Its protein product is CASSPTDRGTDTQYF. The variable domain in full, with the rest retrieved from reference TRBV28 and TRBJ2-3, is DVKVTQSSRYLVKRTGEKVFLECVQDMDHENMFWYRQDPGLGLRLIYFSYDVKMKEKGDIPEGYSVSREKKERFSLILESASTNQTSMYLCASSPTDRGTDTQYFGPGTRLTVL.

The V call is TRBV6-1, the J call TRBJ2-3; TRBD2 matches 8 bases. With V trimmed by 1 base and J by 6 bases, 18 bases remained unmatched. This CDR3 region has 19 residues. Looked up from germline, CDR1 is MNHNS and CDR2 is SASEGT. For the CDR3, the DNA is TGTGCCAGCAGTGAAGACCCCGGATTGGCGGGAGGATTTGGGGATACGCAGTATTTT. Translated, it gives CASSEDPGLAGGFGDTQYF.